The 27 T cell receptor beta chains in this list originate from one sample, sequenced in a study of T cell repertoires in cytomegalovirus infection. Using its own MiXCR run on the reads, TCRdb lists one record per CDR3 protein. The sample consists of 200,000 to 300,000 distinct CDR3 sequences, approximately 9.2% of them appearing once. The specimen sequenced was PBMCs. These receptors all stem from a human donor in good health (CMV status not recorded). Some clones in this sample may be carry-over from other donors' samples.

This clonotype was observed at least ten times. The genes are TRBV7-2 and TRBJ2-1; either TRBD1 or TRBD2 may supply D (5 bases each). CDR1 SGHTA and CDR2 FQGNSA come from the germline V gene. Trimming left V 3 bases short and J 4 bases short, with 13 bases between. This CDR3 contains 15 residues. The CDR3 region is CASSFNRDRYNEQFF. CDR3 bases: TGTGCCAGCAGCTTTAACCGGGACCGATACAATGAGCAGTTCTTC.

The table lists this clonotype with many counts. J is TRBJ2-3 and V is TRBV5-6; D not resolved. V shed 4 bases and J shed 3 bases, with 9 bases lying between them. Germline CDR1 and CDR2: SGHDT and YYEEEE. The CDR3 runs 13 residues. CDR3 loop: CASSVAGTDTQYF. As DNA, the CDR3 is TGTGCCAGCAGCGTCGCTGGGACAGATACGCAGTATTTT. Supplemented by reference TRBV5-6 and TRBJ2-3, the full variable domain reads DAGVTQSPTHLIKTRGQQVTLRCSPKSGHDTVSWYQQALGQGPQFIFQYYEEEERQRGNFPDRFSGHQFPNYSSELNVNALLLGDSALYLCASSVAGTDTQYFGPGTRLTVL.

This clonotype was detected many times. This CDR3 is CASSGISSEQYF. For the CDR3, the DNA is TGTGCCAGTAGCGGGATTTCATCCGAGCAGTACTTC. This chain joins TRBV19 and TRBJ2-7, with D maybe TRBD2 (5 bases). Trimming took 6 bases from V and 6 from J, leaving 12 bases between them. This CDR3 is 12 amino acids long. The germline V gene encodes CDR1 LNHDA and CDR2 SQIVND (reference sequence).

The sample holds a few counts of this clonotype. V is TRBV4-2 and J is TRBJ1-5, with no clear D. The CDR3 length is 13 residues. V gave up 2 bases and J gave up 1 base, with 3 bases separating them. In germline, CDR1 is LGHNA, CDR2 YNFKEQ. The CDR3 nucleotides read TGTGCCAGCAGCCAAAGAAGCAATCAGCCCCAGCATTTT. Its protein product is CASSQRSNQPQHF.

This clonotype was seen many times. This chain links TRBV7-2 with TRBJ1-2, with 11 bases lining up with TRBD1. The CDR3 loop spans 15 amino acids. Trimming removed 4 bases from V and 8 bases from J; junction bases left unmatched: 9. CDR1 is SGHTA and CDR2 is FQGNSA in the germline V gene. This CDR3 is CASSSIGTGGIGYTF. CDR3 in DNA: TGTGCCAGCAGCTCAATTGGGACAGGGGGGATAGGCTACACCTTC.

The rearrangement joins TRBV7-9 to TRBJ2-1; no reliable D call. The CDR3 spans 14 residues. Trimming removed 5 bases at V and 0 bases at J, with 8 bases between. From germline, CDR1 is SEHNR and CDR2 FQNEAQ (reference sequence). DNA of the CDR3: TGTGCCAGCAGCCGTGAAAGCTCCTACAATGAGCAGTTCTTC. Its translation: CASSRESSYNEQFF.

To note about this clonotype: This may be a read error, as it is one base from a much larger clone. The conserved closing phenylalanine or tryptophan is absent in this CDR3, likely reflecting a read error. This rearrangement joins TRBV7-2 to TRBJ1-2; D is unresolved. Between the trimmed V and J ends, which lost 6 bases and 0 bases, there was a span of 11 bases. CDR1 and CDR2 (germline): SGHTA, FQGNSA. The CDR3 has 14 residues. The CDR3 bases are TGTGCCAGCAGTTCAAAGACCGCTAACTATGGCTACACCTCC. Its protein is CASSSKTANYGYTS.

This clonotype was picked up a small number of times. The gene calls are TRBV18 and TRBJ1-2, with 7 bases lining up with TRBD1. Trimming removed 3 bases from V and 0 bases from J; junction bases left unmatched: 7. CDR3 size: 16 residues. Germline CDR1 reads KGHSH; CDR2 reads LQKENI. The CDR3 is CASSPLGQQANYGYTF. CDR3 in DNA: TGTGCCAGCTCACCGCTGGGACAGCAGGCTAACTATGGCTACACCTTC. The variable domain in full, with the rest retrieved from reference TRBV18 and TRBJ1-2, is NAGVMQNPRHLVRRRGQEARLRCSPMKGHSHVYWYRQLPEEGLKFMVYLQKENIIDESGMPKERFSAEFPKEGPSILRIQQVVRGDSAAYFCASSPLGQQANYGYTFGSGTRLTVV.

CDR3 bases: TGCAGCGTTGCGTGGGGGGGCGTAAGCACTGAAGCTTTCTTT. It specifies CSVAWGGVSTEAFF. The chain carries TRBV29-1 and TRBJ1-1; D might be TRBD1 (6 bases). V lost 4 bases, J lost 4 bases, and 16 bases lay in between. The CDR3 has 14 amino acids. Germline values: CDR1 SQVTM, CDR2 ANQGSEA.

The chain is built from TRBV20-1 and TRBJ1-6, with no clear D. The CDR3 contains 14 residues. CDR1 is DFQATT, CDR2 SNEGSKA, per germline (reference sequence). V lost 0 bases and J lost 7, with 10 bases in between. DNA for the CDR3: TGCAGTGCTAGAGAGGCCGTCGCGAATTCACCCCTCCACTTT. It specifies CSAREAVANSPLHF.

This clonotype was counted at least ten times. The chain couples TRBV7-2 to TRBJ2-5; no firm D call. The CDR3 covers 14 residues. Per the germline V gene, CDR1 is SGHTA and CDR2 is FQGNSA. Trimming left V 5 bases short and J 5 bases short, with 15 bases between. This chain's CDR3 is CASSLSGPRETQYF. Written as DNA, the CDR3 is TGTGCCAGCAGCCTCTCCGGGCCGAGGGAGACCCAGTACTTC.

In nucleotides, the CDR3 is TGTGCCAGCAGGCAAGAGACAGGGATTAACTATGGCTACACCTTC. Translating gives CASRQETGINYGYTF. The chain combines TRBV2 with TRBJ1-2; the match to TRBD1 covers 7 bases. CDR1 and CDR2 (germline): SNHLY, FYNNEI. V was clipped by 6 bases and J by 1 base; unmatched bases: 8. The CDR3 is 15 amino acids. Supplemented by reference TRBV2 and TRBJ1-2, the full variable domain reads EPEVTQTPSHQVTQMGQEVILRCVPISNHLYFYWYRQILGQKVEFLVSFYNNEISEKSEIFDDQFSVERPDGSNFTLKIRSTKLEDSAMYFCASRQETGINYGYTFGSGTRLTVV.

This clonotype was seen at least ten times. The V call is TRBV7-2, the J call TRBJ2-3; D assignment may be TRBD1 or TRBD2 (5 bases each). Deletions cut 0 bases from V and 4 bases from J, with 17 bases between. The germline V gene encodes CDR1 SGHTA and CDR2 FQGNSA. CDR3 length: 17 amino acids. CDR3 residues: CASSLAGIGMGADTQYF. In DNA form, the CDR3 reads TGTGCCAGCAGCTTAGCGGGTATTGGCATGGGGGCAGATACGCAGTATTTT.

This clonotype was seen at least ten times. The chain is built from TRBV6-2 or TRBV6-3 and TRBJ2-1; D remains unclear. V shed 6 bases and J shed 6 bases, with 12 bases lying between them. Germline V gene lookup returns CDR1 MNHEY and CDR2 SVGEGT. The CDR3 spans 13 residues. For the CDR3, the DNA is TGTGCCAGCAGCCCACTTCCCCTCAATGAGCAGTTCTTC. It encodes CASSPLPLNEQFF.

This clonotype was seen a few times. The chain combines TRBV25-1 with TRBJ2-7; D is undetermined. V lost 3 bases and J 2 bases, leaving 11 bases between the germline ends. The germline CDR1 and CDR2 sequences are MGHDK and SYGVNS. CDR3 length: 14 residues. The CDR3 protein is CASSERLSTYEQYF. CDR3 coding DNA: TGTGCCAGCAGTGAGAGATTGAGCACCTACGAGCAGTACTTC.

This clonotype was counted many times. The gene calls are TRBV5-1 and TRBJ1-5; D may be TRBD1 (6 bases). Germline V gene data show CDR1 as SGHRS and CDR2 as YFSETQ. The CDR3 sequence is 15 residues long. Deletions cut 5 bases from V and 7 bases from J, with 19 bases between. CDR3 region: CASSEVGGQRQPQHF. The CDR3 nucleotides read TGCGCCAGCAGTGAAGTTGGGGGGCAACGCCAGCCCCAGCATTTT. Looking up the rest from reference TRBV5-1 and TRBJ1-5 gives the full variable domain: KAGVTQTPRYLIKTRGQQVTLSCSPISGHRSVSWYQQTPGQGLQFLFEYFSETQRNKGNFPGRFSGRQFSNSRSEMNVSTLELGDSALYLCASSEVGGQRQPQHFGDGTRLSIL.

This clonotype came up a few times. V usage is TRBV28 and J usage is TRBJ1-1; D perhaps matches TRBD1 (6 bases). CDR1 and CDR2 (germline): MDHEN, SYDVKM. The V gene lost 7 bases and the J gene lost 1 base, with 16 bases spanning the gap. The CDR3 runs 15 residues. The DNA for the CDR3 is TGTGCCAGCATCTATCGGGCAGGGGCGAACACTGAAGCTTTCTTT. Its translation is CASIYRAGANTEAFF.

Concerning this clonotype itself: Germline and junction disagree at one end, which may indicate a read error. The chain joins TRBV20-1 to TRBJ2-7; 8 bases map to TRBD2. Germline loops: CDR1 DFQATT, CDR2 SNEGSKA (reference sequence). CDR3 length equals 18 residues. CDR3 bases: TGCAGTGCTAGAGCTTCGTCTGGACTAGCCTCCTACTCCCACGAGCAGTACTTC. This sequence encodes CSARASSGLASYSHEQYF.

The sample holds many counts of this clonotype. This chain joins TRBV7-2 and TRBJ2-5; TRBD2 matches at 8 bases. Trimming cost V 3 bases and J 7 bases; bases outside gene matches: 13. The germline gives CDR1 SGHTA, CDR2 FQGNSA. This CDR3 has 16 residues. The CDR3 spells CASSLNPRGGRGTQYF. The DNA of the CDR3 is TGTGCCAGCAGCTTGAACCCACGGGGGGGGCGTGGGACCCAGTACTTC.

The rearrangement links TRBV7-3 to TRBJ2-7; 7 bases match TRBD1. This CDR3 is 14 amino acids long. Trimming took 4 bases from V and 5 from J; bases not matched to a gene: 8. Germline assignment: CDR1 SGHTA and CDR2 FQGTGA. CDR3 bases: TGTGCCAGCAGCTCCTGGACAGGCGCCAACGAGCAGTACTTC. Translation gives CASSSWTGANEQYF.

This clonotype came up many times. The chain links TRBV7-3 to TRBJ2-1; 9 bases align to TRBD2. This CDR3 spans 16 amino acids. V shed 0 bases, J shed 5 bases, and the junction held 5 bases outside the gene matches. In germline, CDR1 is SGHTA, CDR2 FQGTGA. The CDR3 loop reads CASSLTGTSNHNEQFF. The CDR3, as DNA: TGTGCCAGCAGCTTAACGGGGACTAGCAACCACAATGAGCAGTTCTTC.

In its sample, this clonotype was seen many times. The V call is TRBV7-2, the J call TRBJ1-5; D is possibly TRBD1 (6 bases). CDR1 and CDR2 from the germline V gene are SGHTA and FQGNSA. The CDR3 extends over 15 amino acids. The V end was cut by 5 bases, the J end by 0 bases, with 11 bases between. The CDR3 DNA reads as TGTGCCAGCAGCGCCGACAGGAATAGCAATCAGCCCCAGCATTTT. Its translation is CASSADRNSNQPQHF.

This clonotype occurred many times. The chain couples TRBV7-2 to TRBJ2-3; 12 nucleotides match TRBD2. The CDR3 extends over 16 amino acids. Germline assignment: CDR1 SGHTA and CDR2 FQGNSA. V shed 2 bases and J 7 bases; nucleotides not matched to a gene: 7. CDR3 residues: CASSLFPSGGANTQYF. The DNA of the CDR3 is TGTGCCAGCAGCTTATTCCCTAGCGGGGGGGCTAATACGCAGTATTTT.

The table lists this clonotype with a few counts. The CDR3 region is CSARVGTRYTGELFF. The CDR3 DNA reads as TGCAGTGCTAGAGTTGGAACCAGGTACACCGGGGAGCTGTTTTTT. This sequence joins TRBV20-1 and TRBJ2-2; D unresolved. The length of the CDR3 is 15 residues. With 1 base removed from V and 3 bases from J, the gap between germline ends came to 12 bases. Germline CDR1 reads DFQATT; CDR2 reads SNEGSKA (reference sequence).

This clonotype was counted only a few times. This sequence joins TRBV10-2 and TRBJ1-1, with a tentative D call TRBD1 (5 bases). This CDR3 spans 14 amino acids. The germline V and J ends were trimmed by 4 bases and 0 bases, with 9 bases remaining between them. CDR1 is WSHSY, CDR2 SAAADI, per germline. CDR3 protein: CASSGGNMNTEAFF. CDR3 nucleotide sequence: TGCGCCAGCAGTGGGGGCAACATGAACACTGAAGCTTTCTTT.

In this sample, this clonotype turned up a few times. The V gene is TRBV28, the J gene TRBJ2-6, with D unresolved. Germline values: CDR1 MDHEN, CDR2 SYDVKM. Trimming took 5 bases from V and 2 from J, leaving 10 bases between them. The CDR3 extends over 15 amino acids. The CDR3 here is CASSRHLPGANVLTF. DNA for the CDR3: TGTGCCAGCAGTAGACACCTCCCTGGGGCCAACGTCCTGACTTTC.

CDR3 residues: CATSDKGQFPRQNTEAFF. CDR3 nucleotide sequence: TGTGCCACCAGTGACAAGGGACAGTTCCCCCGCCAAAACACTGAAGCTTTCTTT. The chain couples TRBV24-1 to TRBJ1-1; 7 bases line up with TRBD1. Germline V gives CDR1 KGHDR, CDR2 SFDVKD. Unmatched junction bases numbered 15, after V lost 4 bases and J lost 2 bases. The CDR3 is 18 residues long.